The rows below give T cell receptor beta chains drawn from one sample of a study of regulatory T cells in long-lasting Graves disease. TCRdb used MiXCR to reprocess the multiplex PCR reads, holding one entry per CDR3 protein. Counted here are about 460,000 distinct CDR3 sequences, about 14% occurring once; the ten biggest clones make up over 15%. These same data were also listed under a study on T cells in Graves' hyperthyroidism and ophthalmopathy.

The input for sequencing was peripheral blood mononuclear cells (PBMCs), taken at new diagnosis, from a patient treated with antithyroid drugs. All receptors derive from a woman in her forties or fifties with Graves disease. Both conserved end residues are part of each CDR3.

v_call cdr3_aa
TRBV2 CASTLAGGSYNEQFF
TRBV25-1 CASSVTPGELFF
TRBV7-9 CASSPSTRQGTNSYNSPLHF
TRBV10-3 CAISEGREAYEQYF
TRBV9 CASSVASNTEAFF
TRBV7-2 CASSLSGTSWNEQFF
TRBV12-3/TRBV12-4 CASRREGTEAFF
TRBV28 CASSLSFGAGRVDYGYTF
TRBV7-2 CASSPFDEQFF
TRBV2 CASSRQGQGSGANVLTF
TRBV5-1 CASSGLADNTGELSF
TRBV6-5 CASSYPRDTGELFF
TRBV6-5 CASSYLGGPGELFF
TRBV12-3/TRBV12-4 CASTLGLGTEAFF
TRBV12-3/TRBV12-4 CASSLAGGGTEAFF
TRBV7-2 CASSPSGTSLSCTEQYF
TRBV28 CASSLTGQPQHF
TRBV3-1 CASSQDLTASNYGYTF
TRBV2 CASRAGGGGDNQPQHF